This T cell receptor (beta chain) was captured in a study of cytomegalovirus exposure and HLA in healthy donors. The PCR had 60 Vbeta and 13 Jbeta primers. The data were produced by immunoSEQ multiplex PCR, yet TCRdb's version contains in-frame clones alone and is incomplete. The data contain roughly 120,000 clones, roughly 82% of them seen just once; the ten biggest clones take up 11%. This CDR3 spans 13 amino acids. Germline CDR1 and CDR2: SSHAT and FNYEAQ (reference sequence). Of note for this clone: One end of the junction varies from germline; a read error may be responsible.

The sequenced sample was PBMCs. The receptor was derived from a male donor in good health and CMV-seropositive. V and J are TRBV7-7 and TRBJ2-5, with TRBD1 as a possible D gene (5 bases). The CDR3 here is CASSFGALETQYF. CDR3 DNA sequence: TGTGCTAGCAGCTTTGGGGCTCTAGAGACCCAGTACTTC.